This record covers a single TCR beta chain. Its matching antigen is unknown. The data originate from a study of a mutant IDH1 vaccine in newly diagnosed glioma. The sample's time point: week 5, during vaccination. Mutant IDH1 20-mer peptide, at 300 ug, made up each vaccine dose, with topical imiquimod. V shed 4 bases, J shed 3 bases, and the junction held 9 bases outside the gene matches. CDR1 SGHTA and CDR2 FQGNSA come from the germline V gene. There are 15 residues in the CDR3. Profiling relied on immunoSEQ multiplex PCR, and the TCRdb table lists in-frame clones only, not all of them. The sample yields roughly 30,000 clones, about four fifths seen once.

The chain employs TRBV7-2 and TRBJ2-7; TRBD1 matches at 7 bases. The input for sequencing was PBMCs, taken from a glioma patient whose treatment included an IDH1 peptide vaccine. The sequence came from a man under 40 with glioma. The CDR3 region is CASSYGTVGLYEQYF. The CDR3, as DNA: TGTGCCAGCAGCTATGGGACAGTGGGGCTCTACGAGCAGTACTTC.